These 16 T cell receptor beta chains share one sample of origin, sequenced in a study of blood T cell repertoires in COVID-19. Sequenced by immunoSEQ multiplex PCR; TCRdb stores in-frame clones only, minus some. The table includes more than 200,000 clones, more than 60% detected once. The sample taken for sequencing was peripheral blood. These receptor sequences come from a woman between 40 and 50 years old with active or convalescent COVID-19.

The chain has TRBV6-1 and TRBJ2-7, with D possibly being TRBD1 (6 bases). V was shortened by 3 bases and J by 4 bases, with 13 bases between the two germline ends. The CDR3 contains 14 residues. CDR1 MNHNS and CDR2 SASEGT come from the germline V gene. CDR3 sequence (DNA): TGTGCCAGCAGTGAGAGGGACACCGAATACGAGCAGTACGTC. Translating gives CASSERDTEYEQYV.

This clone was seen a single time. The chain couples TRBV19 to TRBJ1-6; a possible D gene is TRBD1 (6 bases). CDR1 LNHDA and CDR2 SQIVND come from the germline V gene (reference sequence). The CDR3 has 18 amino acids. The germline V and J ends were trimmed by 7 bases and 0 bases, with 19 bases remaining between them. The CDR3 spells CASTTRPQGSSYNSPLHF. The DNA for the CDR3 is TGTGCCAGTACCACCCGCCCGCAGGGGAGCTCCTATAATTCACCCCTCCACTTT.

This clone came up once. This chain uses TRBV9 with TRBJ2-4; 7 bases line up with TRBD1. The V segment lost 4 bases and the J segment 5 bases; nucleotides outside the gene matches: 6. Germline loops: CDR1 SGDLS, CDR2 YYNGEE. This CDR3 spans 14 amino acids. The DNA of the CDR3 is TGTGCCAGCAGCCAATGGGACAGCGAAAACATTCAGTACTTC. It codes for CASSQWDSENIQYF.

The chain joins TRBV6-6 to TRBJ2-7; the match to TRBD1 covers 8 bases. Germline loops: CDR1 MNHNY, CDR2 SVGAGI (reference sequence). J lost 0 bases, V lost 6 bases, and 4 bases had no gene match. This CDR3 contains 14 residues. CDR3 region: CASRETGDSYEQYF. CDR3 sequence (DNA): TGTGCCAGCAGAGAGACAGGGGACTCCTACGAGCAGTACTTC.

The chain recombines TRBV2 with TRBJ2-1; D might be TRBD1 (5 bases). Germline V gene data show CDR1 as SNHLY and CDR2 as FYNNEI. Trimming pared 6 bases from V and 1 base from J, leaving 10 bases between. The CDR3 runs to 14 residues. CDR3 sequence: CASSTTVSYNEQFF. CDR3 in DNA: TGTGCCAGCAGCACGACAGTGTCCTACAATGAGCAGTTCTTC.

This chain uses TRBV5-1 with TRBJ1-2; TRBD1 aligns across 7 bases. This CDR3 spans 14 amino acids. J gave up 2 bases and V 3 bases, and 4 bases lay outside the gene matches. Looked up from germline, CDR1 is SGHRS and CDR2 is YFSETQ. CDR3 sequence reads: CASSSMGQNYGYTF. CDR3 sequence (DNA): TGCGCCAGCAGCTCGATGGGACAGAACTATGGCTACACCTTC.

The chain is built from TRBV4-1 and TRBJ2-3, with D perhaps matching TRBD2 (6 bases). Between the trimmed V and J ends, which lost 4 bases and 6 bases, there was a span of 11 bases. Germline V gene lookup returns CDR1 MGHRA and CDR2 YSYEKL. This CDR3 region has 13 residues. This CDR3 reads CASSRGTADTQYF. The DNA of the CDR3 is TGCGCCAGCAGCCGCGGGACCGCGGATACGCAGTATTTT.

The CDR3 DNA reads TGTGCCAGTAGTGTGGACAGGGGCACAGATACGCAGTATTTT. Its translation: CASSVDRGTDTQYF. The rearrangement links TRBV19 to TRBJ2-3, with 8 bases aligning to TRBD1. V trimming: 5 bases; J trimming: 1 base; junction bases outside the gene matches: 2. This CDR3 is 14 amino acids long. Looked up from germline, CDR1 is LNHDA and CDR2 is SQIVND (reference sequence).

This clone came up a few times. The chain is built from TRBV2 and TRBJ1-3, with D possibly being TRBD1 (5 bases). CDR1 is SNHLY, CDR2 FYNNEI, per germline. Trimming took off 0 bases at V and 4 bases at J, with 13 bases between the two ends. This CDR3 is 16 amino acids long. DNA for the CDR3: TGTGCCAGCAGTGAAGCGTGGGCGGGGACGGGAAACACCATATATTTT. It specifies CASSEAWAGTGNTIYF.

The chain employs TRBV29-1 and TRBJ1-3, with unresolved D. Per the germline V gene, CDR1 is SQVTM and CDR2 is ANQGSEA. Trimming shortened V by 5 bases and J by 0 bases, and 14 bases separated the two germline ends. This CDR3 has 15 residues. CDR3 sequence (DNA): TGCAGCGTTACCTTTGGCACCCGCTCTGGAAACACCATATATTTT. Its translation: CSVTFGTRSGNTIYF.

This clone has just one count. V is TRBV11-3 and J is TRBJ1-2, with 10 bases matching TRBD1. V shed 6 bases and J 0 bases; nucleotides not matched to a gene: 4. The V gene's germline CDR1 is SGHNT and CDR2 YENEEA. The CDR3 contains 15 residues. The DNA for the CDR3 is TGTGCCAGCAGTAAAGGGACAGGGGCTAACTATGGCTACACCTTC. It specifies CASSKGTGANYGYTF.

The rearrangement links TRBV7-2 to TRBJ2-7; D possibly corresponds to TRBD2 (6 bases). V was shortened by 4 bases and J by 2 bases, with 18 bases between the two germline ends. The CDR3 has 16 amino acids. Germline-derived CDR1 and CDR2 are SGHTA and FQGNSA. This chain's CDR3 is CASSSYESGPTYEQYF. The CDR3 DNA sequence: TGTGCCAGCAGCTCTTATGAGAGCGGGCCTACCTACGAGCAGTACTTC.

On this clone: The same CDR3 is also encoded by other DNA sequences in this sample. The CDR3 here is CASSQGRGTEAFF. Written as DNA, the CDR3 is TGTGCCAGCAGCCAAGGCAGGGGCACTGAAGCTTTCTTT. The V call is TRBV3-1 (or the pseudogene TRBV3-2), the J call TRBJ1-1, with D tentatively TRBD1 (6 bases). The length of the CDR3 is 13 residues. Germline CDR1 and CDR2: LGHDT and YNNKEL (reference sequence). Trimming removed 1 base at V and 4 bases at J, with 7 bases between.

This clone came up a few times. The chain recombines TRBV7-9 with TRBJ2-7; 8 bases fit TRBD1. This CDR3 region has 15 residues. Germline lookup yields CDR1 SEHNR and CDR2 FQNEAQ (reference sequence). V dropped 6 bases and J dropped 6; count of bases not matched to a gene: 13. The CDR3 nucleotides read TGTGCCAGCAGACAAGGTGGACAGGGCATTGGCGAGCAGTACTTC. This translates into CASRQGGQGIGEQYF.

This clone was recorded once. The chain is built from TRBV6-5 and TRBJ2-5; no reliable D call. This CDR3 is built from 13 residues. Trimming cost V 6 bases and J 7 bases, with 15 bases left between them. CDR1 and CDR2 (germline): MNHEY, SVGAGI. The CDR3 is CASSPTGYGTQYF. The CDR3 coding sequence is TGTGCCAGCAGCCCAACCGGTTATGGGACCCAGTACTTC.

This chain connects TRBV19 to TRBJ2-2, with 8 bases aligning to TRBD1. The germline CDR1 and CDR2 sequences are LNHDA and SQIVND (reference sequence). After removal of 7 bases from V and 1 base from J, the junction contained 2 bases not matched to a gene. The CDR3 loop spans 14 amino acids. The CDR3 is CASTGTGNTGELFF. CDR3 nucleotide sequence: TGTGCCAGTACCGGGACAGGGAACACCGGGGAGCTGTTTTTT.